The subject of this entry is one TCR beta chain. This entry comes from a study of T cell responses to AZD1222 COVID-19 vaccine. Sequencing was performed with immunoSEQ multiplex PCR; in TCRdb, only in-frame clones are kept and a portion is missing. The sample lists around 100,000 clones; more than 75% were seen once. Germline lookup yields CDR1 SGHNT and CDR2 YENEEA. The CDR3 is made up of 16 amino acids. V shed 5 bases and J shed 3 bases, with 16 bases lying between them. The chain is built from TRBV11-3 and TRBJ2-2, with a possible D match to TRBD1 (5 bases). The sequence derives from an adult in good health. The sequenced sample was peripheral blood, obtained on day 0 of MenACWY control vaccination. The CDR3 DNA reads as TGTGCCAGCAGCCCAACCCGGTGGGGCCACACCGGGGAGCTGTTTTTT. It specifies CASSPTRWGHTGELFF.